These 13 T cell receptor beta chains originate from one sample sequenced in a study of T-cell reconstitution after alpha-beta-depleted transplantation in children. Unique molecular identifiers were incorporated into the prepared TCRbeta library. Using its own MiXCR run on the PCR reads, TCRdb lists one record per CDR3 protein. The table includes hundreds of thousands of distinct CDR3 sequences, less than 35% detected once. Source: PBMCs from the stem cell graft donor, taken from the stem cell graft. The receptors were sampled from a human donor who donated a stem cell graft to a child with aplastic anemia.

The rearrangement links TRBV10-3 to TRBJ1-4; D is undetermined. CDR3 size: 11 residues. Germline V gene data show CDR1 as ENHRY and CDR2 as SYGVKD. V was shortened by 3 bases and J by 8 bases, with 4 bases between the two germline ends. The CDR3 DNA sequence: TGTGCCATCAGTGATAGAGAAAAACTGTTTTTT. Protein: CAISDREKLFF.

The CDR3 nucleotides read TGCAGTGCGAAACAGGGGGGGAGGGAGCAGTACTTC. Translation gives CSAKQGGREQYF. V usage is TRBV20-1 and J usage is TRBJ2-1, with a weak D call TRBD1 (8 bases). The assigned J gene may be wrong: the sequence end matches TRBJ2-7 better. The germline V gene has CDR1 DFQATT and CDR2 SNEGSKA (reference sequence). The CDR3 loop spans 12 amino acids.

This chain uses TRBV29-1 with TRBJ1-2; 12 bases are a match to TRBD1. This CDR3 comprises 16 residues. J gave up 4 bases and V 2 bases, and 8 bases lay outside the gene matches. The germline V gene has CDR1 SQVTM and CDR2 ANQGSEA. This CDR3 reads CSVERPGQGAVYGYTF. The CDR3 DNA follows: TGCAGCGTTGAAAGACCGGGACAGGGGGCGGTCTATGGCTACACCTTC.

This clonotype was found a few times. The rearrangement joins TRBV7-2 to TRBJ2-1; 8 bases are a match to TRBD2. CDR3 length equals 17 residues. Germline trimming cut 4 bases from V and 3 bases from J; bases unmatched to any gene: 11. CDR1 SGHTA and CDR2 FQGNSA come from the germline V gene. The CDR3 sequence is CASSYYMTSAGYNEQFF. In DNA, the CDR3 is TGTGCCAGCAGCTACTATATGACTAGCGCCGGCTACAATGAGCAGTTCTTC.

The rearrangement links TRBV28 to TRBJ1-2; TRBD1 matches at 8 bases. The length of the CDR3 is 13 residues. V trimming: 5 bases; J trimming: 2 bases; junction bases outside the gene matches: 1. Germline CDR1 MDHEN, CDR2 SYDVKM. The CDR3 coding sequence is TGTGCCAGCAGTACAGGGGGGAACTATGGCTACACCTTC. Its translation is CASSTGGNYGYTF.

The genes are TRBV29-1 and TRBJ2-5; 7 bases map to TRBD1. The germline gives CDR1 SQVTM, CDR2 ANQGSEA. This CDR3 is built from 16 residues. The trim removed 0 bases at V and 1 base at J, leaving 8 bases unmatched. CDR3 nucleotides: TGCAGCGTTGAAGACCCCGACAGGGTGGTCCAAGAGACCCAGTACTTC. Translating gives CSVEDPDRVVQETQYF.

In this sample, this clonotype turned up a few times. The V and J genes are TRBV11-3 and TRBJ1-1; D remains ambiguous. The CDR3 is made up of 15 amino acids. Germline-derived CDR1 and CDR2 are SGHNT and YENEEA. Trimming took off 0 bases at V and 2 bases at J, with 10 bases between the two ends. The CDR3 DNA follows: TGTGCCAGCAGCTTAGACCCAATATTTAACACTGAAGCTTTCTTT. Amino acid sequence: CASSLDPIFNTEAFF.

This chain joins TRBV6-5 and TRBJ1-1; tentative D call: TRBD1 (6 bases). Germline CDR1 reads MNHEY; CDR2 reads SVGAGI. Trimming cost V 2 bases and J 4 bases, with 11 bases left between them. This CDR3 has 14 residues. The CDR3, as DNA: TGTGCCAGCAGTTACGGAGGGGGAAGCACTGAAGCTTTCTTT. Its translation: CASSYGGGSTEAFF.

The chain combines TRBV29-1 with TRBJ2-1; 10 nucleotides match TRBD2. The CDR3 contains 16 residues. Germline V CDR1 and CDR2: SQVTM, ANQGSEA. V dropped 4 bases and J dropped 3; count of bases not matched to a gene: 9. As DNA, the CDR3 is TGCAGCGTTGCGCGGACCGGGACTAGCGTCTACAATGAGCAGTTCTTC. Protein sequence: CSVARTGTSVYNEQFF.

V and J are TRBV18 and TRBJ1-5; D is ambiguous. The CDR3 is made up of 14 amino acids. Germline lookup yields CDR1 KGHSH and CDR2 LQKENI. Trimming took off 5 bases at V and 5 bases at J, with 13 bases between the two ends. As DNA, the CDR3 is TGTGCCAGCTCAAATAAGGTGGGTGATCAGCCCCAGCATTTT. It is translated as CASSNKVGDQPQHF. Together with reference TRBV18 and TRBJ1-5, the CDR3 gives the full variable domain: NAGVMQNPRHLVRRRGQEARLRCSPMKGHSHVYWYRQLPEEGLKFMVYLQKENIIDESGMPKERFSAEFPKEGPSILRIQQVVRGDSAAYFCASSNKVGDQPQHFGDGTRLSIL.

The table lists this clonotype with a few counts. This chain uses TRBV12-3 or TRBV12-4 with TRBJ1-1, with a weak D call TRBD1 (5 bases). The V gene lost 5 bases and the J gene lost 4 bases, with 23 bases spanning the gap. CDR3 length: 17 residues. This CDR3 is CASSLISGGTVVTEAFF. The DNA of the CDR3 is TGTGCCAGCAGTCTCATTTCCGGGGGTACGGTAGTCACTGAAGCTTTCTTT.

This chain uses TRBV5-5 with TRBJ1-4, with 8 nucleotides matching TRBD1. Germline V gene sequence: CDR1 SGHKS, CDR2 YYEKEE (reference sequence). J gave up 5 bases and V 4 bases, and 4 bases lay outside the gene matches. The CDR3 is made up of 14 amino acids. The CDR3 DNA follows: TGTGCCAGCAGCCTGGGACAGGTCAATGAAAAACTGTTTTTT. Translating it yields CASSLGQVNEKLFF.

This clonotype was seen more than once but under ten times. V is TRBV5-6 and J is TRBJ2-5; maybe TRBD1 (5 bases). The CDR3 totals 15 residues. Germline V gene lookup returns CDR1 SGHDT and CDR2 YYEEEE. V was trimmed by 0 bases and J by 5 bases, leaving 14 bases between them. CDR3: CASSLVGSWGETQYF. The CDR3 bases are TGTGCCAGCAGCTTGGTAGGCTCGTGGGGCGAGACCCAGTACTTC.